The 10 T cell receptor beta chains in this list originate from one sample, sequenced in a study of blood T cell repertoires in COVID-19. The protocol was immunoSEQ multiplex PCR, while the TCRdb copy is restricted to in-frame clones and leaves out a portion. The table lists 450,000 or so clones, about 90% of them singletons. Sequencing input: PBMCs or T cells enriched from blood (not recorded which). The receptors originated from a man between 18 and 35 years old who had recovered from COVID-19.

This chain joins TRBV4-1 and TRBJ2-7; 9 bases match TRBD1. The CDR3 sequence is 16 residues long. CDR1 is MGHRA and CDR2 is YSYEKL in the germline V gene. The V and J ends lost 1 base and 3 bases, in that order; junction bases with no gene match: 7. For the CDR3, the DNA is TGCGCCAGCAGCCAAGCACCGGGACAGGGTATCTACGAGCAGTACTTC. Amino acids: CASSQAPGQGIYEQYF.

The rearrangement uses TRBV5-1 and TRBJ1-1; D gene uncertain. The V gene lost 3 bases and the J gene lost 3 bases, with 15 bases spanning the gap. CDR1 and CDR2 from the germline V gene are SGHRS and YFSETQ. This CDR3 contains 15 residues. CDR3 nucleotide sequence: TGCGCCAGCAGCTCGCTGGCAGTCGGGGACACTGAAGCTTTCTTT. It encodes CASSSLAVGDTEAFF. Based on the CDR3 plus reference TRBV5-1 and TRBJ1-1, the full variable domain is KAGVTQTPRYLIKTRGQQVTLSCSPISGHRSVSWYQQTPGQGLQFLFEYFSETQRNKGNFPGRFSGRQFSNSRSEMNVSTLELGDSALYLCASSSLAVGDTEAFFGQGTRLTVV.

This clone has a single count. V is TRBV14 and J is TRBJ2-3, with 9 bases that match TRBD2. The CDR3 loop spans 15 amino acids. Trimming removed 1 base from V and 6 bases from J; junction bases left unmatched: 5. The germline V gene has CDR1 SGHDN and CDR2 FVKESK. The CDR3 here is CASSQGLAAGDTQYF. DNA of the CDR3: TGTGCCAGCAGCCAAGGACTAGCGGCGGGGGATACGCAGTATTTT.

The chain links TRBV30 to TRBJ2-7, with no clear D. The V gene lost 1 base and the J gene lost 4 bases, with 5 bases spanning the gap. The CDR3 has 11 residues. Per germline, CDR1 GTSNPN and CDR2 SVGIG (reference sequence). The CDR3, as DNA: TGTGCCTGGAGTGCATCATACGAGCAGTACTTC. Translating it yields CAWSASYEQYF.

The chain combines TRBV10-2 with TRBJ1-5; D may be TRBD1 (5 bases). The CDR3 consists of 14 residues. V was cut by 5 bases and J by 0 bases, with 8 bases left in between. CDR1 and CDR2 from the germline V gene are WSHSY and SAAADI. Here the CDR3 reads CASSSTASNQPQHF. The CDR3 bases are TGCGCCAGCAGTTCGACAGCTAGCAATCAGCCCCAGCATTTT.

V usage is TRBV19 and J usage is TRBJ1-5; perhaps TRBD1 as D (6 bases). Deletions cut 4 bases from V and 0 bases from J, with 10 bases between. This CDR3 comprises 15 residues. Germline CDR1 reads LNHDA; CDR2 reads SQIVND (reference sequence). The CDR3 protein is CASSRGGYSNQPQHF. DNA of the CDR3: TGTGCCAGTAGTAGGGGGGGCTATAGCAATCAGCCCCAGCATTTT.

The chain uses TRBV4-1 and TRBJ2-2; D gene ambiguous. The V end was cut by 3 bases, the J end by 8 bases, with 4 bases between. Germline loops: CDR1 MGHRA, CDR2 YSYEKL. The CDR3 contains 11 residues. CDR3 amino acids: CASSHHGELFF. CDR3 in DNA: TGCGCCAGCAGCCACCATGGGGAGCTGTTTTTT.

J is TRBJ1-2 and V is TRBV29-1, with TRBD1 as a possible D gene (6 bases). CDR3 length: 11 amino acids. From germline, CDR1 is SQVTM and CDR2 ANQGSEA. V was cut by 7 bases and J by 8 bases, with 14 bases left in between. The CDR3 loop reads CSDTGTWGYTF. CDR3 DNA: TGCAGCGACACCGGGACATGGGGCTACACCTTC.

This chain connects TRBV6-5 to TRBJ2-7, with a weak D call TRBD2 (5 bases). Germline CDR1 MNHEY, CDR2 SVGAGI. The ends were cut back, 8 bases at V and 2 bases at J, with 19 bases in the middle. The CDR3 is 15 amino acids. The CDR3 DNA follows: TGTGCCAGCCACCCACTAGGCAGATCAACCTACGAGCAGTACTTC. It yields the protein CASHPLGRSTYEQYF.

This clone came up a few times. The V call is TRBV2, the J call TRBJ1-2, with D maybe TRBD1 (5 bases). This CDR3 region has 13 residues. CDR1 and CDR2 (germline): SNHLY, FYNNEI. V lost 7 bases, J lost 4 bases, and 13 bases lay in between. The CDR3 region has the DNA TGTGCCAGCAAGGGGTCGCAGAGCTATGGCTACACCTTC. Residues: CASKGSQSYGYTF.